These 5 T cell receptor beta chains originate from one sample sequenced in a study of T cell repertoires in cytomegalovirus infection. TCRdb reprocessed the reads with MiXCR, giving one entry per CDR3 protein. The sample shows about 220,000 distinct CDR3 sequences, approximately 40% of them seen only once. What these receptors recognize is not known. Sequenced material: CD8+ T cells from cultured PBMCs, taken from culture after CMV antigen stimulation. These TCRs come from a human donor in good health (CMV status not recorded). Some clones in this sample may be carry-over from other donors' samples.

The genes are TRBV7-6 and TRBJ2-5; D is ambiguous. V gave up 2 bases and J gave up 4 bases, with 11 bases separating them. Germline V gene sequence: CDR1 SGHVS, CDR2 FNYEAQ. The CDR3 consists of 14 residues. The CDR3 region has the DNA TGTGCCAGCAGCTTAAAAAGGATTGGAGAGACCCAGTACTTC. Translated, it gives CASSLKRIGETQYF.

This chain connects TRBV6-1 to TRBJ2-1, with TRBD2 matching over 10 bases. With V trimmed by 1 base and J by 4 bases, 4 bases remained unmatched. The CDR3 is 16 residues long. CDR1 and CDR2 from the germline V gene are MNHNS and SASEGT. The DNA for the CDR3 is TGTGCCAGCAGTGAAGAACTAGCGGGGCCTTACAATGAGCAGTTCTTC. Its translation: CASSEELAGPYNEQFF.

The chain combines TRBV20-1 with TRBJ1-5; 8 nucleotides agree with TRBD1. The ends lost 6 bases at V and 2 bases at J; junction bases unmatched: 6. CDR1 is DFQATT, CDR2 SNEGSKA, per germline (reference sequence). The CDR3 sequence is 14 residues long. The CDR3, as DNA: TGCAGTGCGTGGACAGGGATGGGCAATCAGCCCCAGCATTTT. It is translated as CSAWTGMGNQPQHF.

The chain couples TRBV6-5 to TRBJ2-1, with D tentatively TRBD1 (8 bases). Germline V gene lookup returns CDR1 MNHEY and CDR2 SVGAGI. The germline V and J ends were trimmed by 0 bases and 10 bases, with 16 bases remaining between them. This CDR3 spans 15 amino acids. The CDR3 nucleotides read TGTGCCAGCAGTTACTCGACAGGGGACTACAGGGAGCAGTTCTTC. This codes for CASSYSTGDYREQFF.

CDR3 sequence: CASSQIGLAGDTQYF. Written as DNA, the CDR3 is TGCGCCAGCAGCCAGATCGGACTAGCGGGAGATACGCAGTATTTT. The chain uses TRBV4-1 and TRBJ2-3, with 11 nucleotides matching TRBD2. This CDR3 spans 15 amino acids. The J segment lost 5 bases and the V segment lost 3 bases, leaving 4 bases of the junction unmatched. Germline CDR1 reads MGHRA; CDR2 reads YSYEKL.